Sequencing of this T cell receptor (beta chain) was carried out in a study of blood T cell repertoires in COVID-19. Overall study: Samples came from the United States, Italy and Spain, spanning acute and convalescent COVID-19. T cells, B-cell-depleted T cells, or PBMCs provided the cDNA or gDNA that served as material.

Original analysis: Nucleated cell number was recorded as an estimate derived from reference gene primer amplification. Clones were sequenced by immunoSEQ multiplex PCR, and TCRdb holds only the in-frame ones, with some missing. V, J and clone size reflect that table, while D and trimming were determined from the DNA. The table records about 180,000 clones, more than 80% of them present only once. A single count supports this clone. Sequenced: peripheral blood. The source of this sequence is a human donor in a cohort sampled during active COVID-19.

CDR3 in amino acids: CASVGIRGDYGYTF. The CDR3, as DNA: TGTGCCAGCGTCGGGATCCGGGGGGACTATGGCTACACCTTC. V is TRBV2 and J is TRBJ1-2; D is perhaps TRBD1 (5 bases). The CDR3 extends over 14 amino acids. Looked up from germline, CDR1 is SNHLY and CDR2 is FYNNEI. V lost 8 bases to trimming and J lost 3 bases, with 16 bases between them.